The sequence of this T cell receptor (beta chain) was determined in a study of cytomegalovirus exposure and HLA in healthy donors. Study-wide results and caveats: Likely technical artifact: a cluster of highly shared sequence variants. Most of the TCR beta V segments (in an earlier analysis) were productive either about 87% or about 30% of the time. As a later analysis revealed, the rate of TCR association differed by HLA locus, with DRB1 most and HLA-C fewest.

Primers for the PCR totalled 60 Vbeta and 13 Jbeta. Some clones are missing from TCRdb's copy, which holds only in-frame ones; the method was immunoSEQ multiplex PCR. The sample holds around 140,000 clones, 80% seen once. About this clone: No antigen is known for it.

Each donor was healthy, and each was a bone marrow donor. Sequenced: PBMCs. The sequence came from a man aged 35-49 years in good health and CMV-seronegative.

The CDR3 sequence: CASSLWTSGGTSTDTQYF. The CDR3 DNA reads TGTGCCAGCAGTCTCTGGACTAGCGGGGGGACTAGCACAGATACGCAGTATTTT. The J gene is TRBJ2-3, the V gene TRBV27; TRBD2 aligns across 14 bases. This CDR3 has 18 residues. Germline trimming cut 5 bases from V and 0 bases from J; bases unmatched to any gene: 7. The germline V gene encodes CDR1 MNHEY and CDR2 SMNVEV (reference sequence).